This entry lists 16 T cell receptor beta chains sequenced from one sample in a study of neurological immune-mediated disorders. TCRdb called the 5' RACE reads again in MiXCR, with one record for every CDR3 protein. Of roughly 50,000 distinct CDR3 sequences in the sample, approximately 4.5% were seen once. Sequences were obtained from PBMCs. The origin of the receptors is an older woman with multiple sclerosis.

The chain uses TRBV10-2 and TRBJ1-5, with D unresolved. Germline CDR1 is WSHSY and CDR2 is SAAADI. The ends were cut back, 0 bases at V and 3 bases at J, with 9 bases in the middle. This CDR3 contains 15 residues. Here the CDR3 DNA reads TGCGCCAGCAGTGAGTCGACGGAAAACAATCAGCCCCAGCATTTT. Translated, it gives CASSESTENNQPQHF.

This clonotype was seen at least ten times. The CDR3 DNA reads as TGTGCCAGCCTCTCGGGGGGGGCTTATGGTGATACGCAGTATTTT. This translates into CASLSGGAYGDTQYF. V gene TRBV28 combines with J gene TRBJ2-3, with 8 bases lining up with TRBD2. V shed 8 bases and J 6 bases; nucleotides not matched to a gene: 13. CDR3 length: 15 residues. Germline V gives CDR1 MDHEN, CDR2 SYDVKM. The full variable domain, rest sourced from reference TRBV28 and TRBJ2-3, is DVKVTQSSRYLVKRTGEKVFLECVQDMDHENMFWYRQDPGLGLRLIYFSYDVKMKEKGDIPEGYSVSREKKERFSLILESASTNQTSMYLCASLSGGAYGDTQYFGPGTRLTVL.

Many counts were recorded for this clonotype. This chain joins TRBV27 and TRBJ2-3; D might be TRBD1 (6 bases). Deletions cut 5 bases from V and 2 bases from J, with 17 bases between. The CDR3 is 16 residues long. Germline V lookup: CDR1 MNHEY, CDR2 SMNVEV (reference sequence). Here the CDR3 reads CASSIIQGMFTDTQYF. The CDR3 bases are TGTGCCAGCAGTATCATCCAGGGGATGTTCACAGATACGCAGTATTTT.

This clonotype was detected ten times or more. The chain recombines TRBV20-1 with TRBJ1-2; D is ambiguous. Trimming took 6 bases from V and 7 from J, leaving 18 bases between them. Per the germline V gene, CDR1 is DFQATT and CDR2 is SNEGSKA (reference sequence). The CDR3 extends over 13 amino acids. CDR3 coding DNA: TGCAGTGCCTATGACGCTGGGCAGGTTGGCTACACCTTC. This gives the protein CSAYDAGQVGYTF.

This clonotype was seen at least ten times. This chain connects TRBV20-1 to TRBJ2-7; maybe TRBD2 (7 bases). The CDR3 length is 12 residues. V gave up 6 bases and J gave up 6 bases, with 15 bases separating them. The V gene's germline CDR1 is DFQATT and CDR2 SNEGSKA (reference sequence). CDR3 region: CSAARGAGEQYV. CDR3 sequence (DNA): TGCAGTGCCGCCCGGGGGGCGGGCGAGCAGTACGTC.

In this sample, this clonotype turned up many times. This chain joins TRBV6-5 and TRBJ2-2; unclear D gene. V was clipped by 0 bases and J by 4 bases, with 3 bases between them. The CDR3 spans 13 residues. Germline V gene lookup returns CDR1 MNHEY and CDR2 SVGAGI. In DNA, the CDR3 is TGTGCCAGCAGTTACTCGCTCACCGGGGAGCTGTTTTTT. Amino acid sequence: CASSYSLTGELFF.

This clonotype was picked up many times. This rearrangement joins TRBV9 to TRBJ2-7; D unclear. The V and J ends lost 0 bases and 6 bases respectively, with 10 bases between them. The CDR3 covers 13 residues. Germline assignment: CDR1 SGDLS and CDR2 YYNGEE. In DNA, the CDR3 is TGTGCCAGCAGCGTAGGCCCCGGGTTCGAGCAGTACTTC. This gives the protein CASSVGPGFEQYF.

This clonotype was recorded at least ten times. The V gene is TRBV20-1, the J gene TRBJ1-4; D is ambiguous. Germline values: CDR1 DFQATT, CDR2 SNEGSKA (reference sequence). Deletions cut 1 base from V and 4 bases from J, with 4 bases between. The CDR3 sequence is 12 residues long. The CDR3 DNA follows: TGCAGTGCTAGAGTCAGTAATGAAAAACTGTTTTTT. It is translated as CSARVSNEKLFF.

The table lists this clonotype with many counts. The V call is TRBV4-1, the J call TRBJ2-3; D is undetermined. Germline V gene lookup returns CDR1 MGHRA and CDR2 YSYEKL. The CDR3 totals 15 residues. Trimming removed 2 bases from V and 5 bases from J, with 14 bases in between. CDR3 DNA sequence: TGCGCCAGCAGCCAACGACCCTTAGGCGGAGATACGCAGTATTTT. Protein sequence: CASSQRPLGGDTQYF.

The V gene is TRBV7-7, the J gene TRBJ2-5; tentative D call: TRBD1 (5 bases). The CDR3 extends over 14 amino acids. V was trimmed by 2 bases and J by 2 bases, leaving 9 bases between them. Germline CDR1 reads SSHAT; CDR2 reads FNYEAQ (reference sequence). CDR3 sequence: CASSLSGPQETQYF. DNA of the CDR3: TGTGCCAGCAGCTTATCAGGGCCGCAAGAGACCCAGTACTTC.

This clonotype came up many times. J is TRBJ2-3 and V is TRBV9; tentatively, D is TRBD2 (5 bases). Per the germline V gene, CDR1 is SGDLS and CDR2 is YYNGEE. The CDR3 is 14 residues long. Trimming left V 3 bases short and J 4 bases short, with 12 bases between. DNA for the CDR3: TGTGCCAGCAGCGAGACTACCCTTCCAGATACGCAGTATTTT. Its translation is CASSETTLPDTQYF.

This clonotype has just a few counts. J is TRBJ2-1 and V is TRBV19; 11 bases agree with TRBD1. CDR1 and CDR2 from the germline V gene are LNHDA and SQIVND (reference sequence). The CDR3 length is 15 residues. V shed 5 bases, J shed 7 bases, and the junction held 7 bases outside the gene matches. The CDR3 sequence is CASSYRDRGLNEQFF. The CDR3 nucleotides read TGTGCCAGTAGTTATAGGGACAGGGGGTTGAATGAGCAGTTCTTC.

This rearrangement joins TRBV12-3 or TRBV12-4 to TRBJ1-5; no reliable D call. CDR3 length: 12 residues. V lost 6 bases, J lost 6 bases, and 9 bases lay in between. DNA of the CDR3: TGTGCCAGCAGCACAGAAGGTCAGCCCCAGCATTTT. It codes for CASSTEGQPQHF.

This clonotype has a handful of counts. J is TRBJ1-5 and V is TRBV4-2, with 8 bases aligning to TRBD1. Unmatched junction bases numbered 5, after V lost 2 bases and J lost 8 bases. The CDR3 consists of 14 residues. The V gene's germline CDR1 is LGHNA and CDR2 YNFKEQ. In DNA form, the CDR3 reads TGTGCCAGCAGCCAACTGGACAGGGAGGAGCCCCAGCATTTT. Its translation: CASSQLDREEPQHF.

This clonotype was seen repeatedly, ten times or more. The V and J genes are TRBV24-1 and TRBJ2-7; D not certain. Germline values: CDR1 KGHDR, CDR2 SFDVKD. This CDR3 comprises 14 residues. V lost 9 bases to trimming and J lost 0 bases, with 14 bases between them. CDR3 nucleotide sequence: TGTGCCACCGGTAGTAAGACAAACTCCTACGAGCAGTACTTC. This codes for CATGSKTNSYEQYF.

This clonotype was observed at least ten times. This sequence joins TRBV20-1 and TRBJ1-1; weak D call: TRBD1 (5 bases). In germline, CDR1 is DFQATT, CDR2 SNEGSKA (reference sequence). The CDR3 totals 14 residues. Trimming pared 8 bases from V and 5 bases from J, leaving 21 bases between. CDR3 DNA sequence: TGCAGTCCCTTAAGCGGTGGGGGTGGGACTGAAGCTTTCTTT. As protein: CSPLSGGGGTEAFF.